This T cell receptor (beta chain) stems from a study of blood T cell repertoires in COVID-19. Some clones are missing from TCRdb's copy, which holds only in-frame ones; the method was immunoSEQ multiplex PCR. The table has nearly 45,000 clones, about 85% seen once. Trimming stripped 0 bases from V and 6 bases from J, with 12 bases between. There are 15 residues in the CDR3. The germline V gene encodes CDR1 LGHNA and CDR2 YNFKEQ. This clone was picked up a small number of times. The sequencing sample was made of peripheral blood. This sequence originates from a woman of 80 years or more with acute or convalescent COVID-19. J is TRBJ2-1 and V is TRBV4-2; D is ambiguous. The CDR3 region has the DNA TGTGCCAGCAGCCAAGATTTTATTTCCGGCAATGAGCAGTTCTTC. Translation: CASSQDFISGNEQFF.